This TCR beta chain is drawn from a study of cytomegalovirus exposure and HLA in healthy donors. PCR amplification relied on 60 Vbeta primers (plus 13 Jbeta primers). Method: immunoSEQ multiplex PCR; TCRdb's copy keeps in-frame clones and lacks some. The repertoire consists of 95,000 to 150,000 clones, with over 60% occurring once and the leading ten covering more than 3%. The CDR3 covers 14 residues. V gave up 0 bases and J gave up 6 bases, with 11 bases separating them. Germline V gives CDR1 LGHNA, CDR2 YSLEER. In its sample, this clone was seen a few times. This sequence originates from a man aged 25 to 45 in good health and CMV-seronegative. The chain combines TRBV4-3 with TRBJ1-1, with D uncertain. The specimen was PBMCs. The CDR3 sequence is CASSQENGGPEAFF. The CDR3 nucleotides are TGCGCCAGCAGCCAAGAAAATGGCGGCCCTGAAGCTTTCTTT.